These T cell receptor beta chains were read from a single sample in a study of blood T cell repertoires in COVID-19. Libraries were prepared by immunoSEQ multiplex PCR; TCRdb keeps only in-frame clonotypes and omits some of them. The sample yields a few hundred thousand clones, around 87% seen once. What was sequenced was peripheral blood. These receptors all stem from an older woman with active or convalescent COVID-19. Both conserved end residues are part of each CDR3. The D gene is left open where the match is weak. The listing skips clone size in some rows; elsewhere it reads once, few, many or a size class.

v_gene,d_gene,abundance,j_gene,CDR3aa,CDR3nt
TRBV6-2/TRBV6-3,.,.,TRBJ2-2,CASSYTGPNTGELFF,TGTGCCAGCAGTTACACAGGTCCGAACACCGGGGAGCTGTTTTTT
TRBV6-6,.,.,TRBJ2-7,CASSRDRSYSYEQYF,TGTGCCAGCAGTCGAGACAGGTCGTATTCCTACGAGCAGTACTTC
TRBV7-9,.,.,TRBJ2-1,CASSLISGNEQFF,TGTGCCAGCAGCTTAATTTCGGGCAATGAGCAGTTCTTC
TRBV6-5,TRBD1,.,TRBJ1-3,CASRFDRDGNTIYF,TGTGCCAGCAGGTTTGACAGGGATGGAAACACCATATATTTT
TRBV25-1,TRBD2,.,TRBJ2-5,CASSEGGNQETQYF,TGTGCCAGCAGCGAGGGAGGGAACCAAGAGACCCAGTACTTC
TRBV5-1,.,.,TRBJ1-5,CASSLLGIEEQPQHF,TGCGCCAGCAGCCTCCTAGGCATCGAGGAACAGCCCCAGCATTTT
TRBV4-1,.,.,TRBJ1-6,CASSHTGSGVPLHF,TGCGCCAGCAGCCACACGGGGTCCGGCGTTCCCCTCCACTTT
TRBV18,TRBD2,.,TRBJ2-3,CASSKSGTSGVDTQYF,TGTGCCAGCTCCAAATCCGGGACTAGCGGGGTAGATACGCAGTATTTT
TRBV5-4,.,.,TRBJ1-2,CASSLSHEVYGYTF,TGTGCCAGCAGCTTGAGCCACGAAGTCTATGGCTACACCTTC
TRBV29-1,.,.,TRBJ2-3,CSADGASTDTQYF,TGCAGCGCGGATGGGGCCAGCACAGATACGCAGTATTTT
TRBV12-3/TRBV12-4,.,once,TRBJ2-7,CASRTVSSYEQYF,TGTGCCAGCAGAACAGTCAGCTCCTACGAGCAGTACTTC
TRBV7-9,.,.,TRBJ2-1,CASSLLAGAADEQFF,TGTGCCAGCAGCTTACTTGCGGGGGCTGCGGATGAGCAGTTCTTC
TRBV7-2,TRBD1,.,TRBJ1-2,CASSFQQGAGNYGYTF,TGTGCCAGCAGCTTTCAACAGGGGGCCGGTAACTATGGCTACACCTTC
TRBV11-2,.,.,TRBJ1-6,CASSVGHPNSPLHF,TGTGCCAGCAGCGTGGGGCACCCTAATTCACCCCTCCACTTT
TRBV6-2/TRBV6-3,TRBD1,.,TRBJ1-1,CASSKTGVLRTEAFF,TGTGCCAGCAGTAAGACAGGGGTGCTTAGGACTGAAGCTTTCTTT
TRBV11-2,TRBD1,.,TRBJ1-4,CASSLGFRDSGEKLFF,TGTGCCAGCAGCTTAGGATTCCGGGACAGTGGTGAAAAACTGTTTTTT
TRBV6-6,.,once,TRBJ1-5,CASTLQGPNQPQHF,TGTGCCAGCACCCTCCAGGGCCCAAATCAGCCCCAGCATTTT
TRBV6-2/TRBV6-3,TRBD1,once,TRBJ1-2,CASSWDSFNYGYTF,TGTGCCAGCAGTTGGGACAGCTTTAACTATGGCTACACCTTC
TRBV4-2,TRBD1,few,TRBJ2-3,CASSQITGASTDTQYF,TGTGCCAGCAGCCAGATAACAGGGGCGTCCACAGATACGCAGTATTTT
TRBV4-3,TRBD1,once,TRBJ2-3,CASSQETGGLTDTQYF,TGCGCCAGCAGCCAAGAGACAGGGGGCCTAACAGATACGCAGTATTTT
TRBV21-1,.,once,TRBJ2-7,CASSKAPHFAGIYEQYF,TGTGCCAGCAGCAAAGCTCCCCACTTTGCAGGGATCTACGAGCAGTACTTC
TRBV4-3,TRBD1,.,TRBJ1-2,CASSQGGGQGLYYGYTF,TGCGCCAGCAGCCAAGGAGGCGGACAGGGACTTTACTATGGCTACACCTTC
TRBV5-3,.,.,TRBJ1-4,CARSEKKAGSATTNEKLFF,TGTGCCAGAAGCGAAAAGAAAGCGGGCTCTGCTACAACTAATGAAAAACTGTTTTTT
TRBV7-2,.,.,TRBJ1-5,CASSLDSPGINQPQHF,TGTGCCAGCAGCTTAGACAGCCCGGGGATCAATCAGCCCCAGCATTTT
TRBV3-1/TRBV3-2,TRBD1,.,TRBJ1-2,CASSQDLGQGLVYGYTF,TGTGCCAGCAGCCAAGATCTGGGACAGGGTCTTGTCTATGGCTACACCTTC
TRBV6-5,.,.,TRBJ1-5,CASRLGQNQPQHF,TGTGCCAGCAGACTAGGACAGAATCAGCCCCAGCATTTT
TRBV19,TRBD1,.,TRBJ2-7,CASKVGQGTYEQYF,TGTGCCAGTAAGGTGGGACAGGGAACCTACGAGCAGTACTTC
TRBV19,.,.,TRBJ2-7,CASSVDRSDTSYEQYF,TGTGCCAGTAGTGTCGACAGGTCTGATACCTCCTACGAGCAGTACTTC
TRBV6-5,.,.,TRBJ2-5,CASSYSGGSQETQYF,TGTGCCAGCAGTTACTCCGGAGGGAGTCAAGAGACCCAGTACTTC
TRBV21-1,.,.,TRBJ2-4,CASRETGVYIQYF,TGTGCCAGCAGAGAGACAGGGGTTTACATTCAGTACTTC
TRBV24-1,.,.,TRBJ1-5,CATSEQPNQPQHF,TGTGCCACCAGTGAACAACCCAATCAGCCCCAGCATTTT
TRBV7-3,.,.,TRBJ2-7,CASSRGSLGEQYF,TGTGCCAGCAGCAGGGGGTCCCTAGGGGAGCAGTACTTC
TRBV3-1/TRBV3-2,.,.,TRBJ1-6,CASESGLSYNSPLHF,TGTGCCAGTGAAAGTGGGCTCTCCTATAATTCACCCCTCCACTTT
TRBV5-8,TRBD2,.,TRBJ2-5,CASSPGTSGGQETQYF,TGTGCCAGCAGCCCCGGGACTAGCGGGGGACAAGAGACCCAGTACTTC
TRBV5-4,TRBD1,.,TRBJ1-2,CASSSRTGGWLTYTF,TGTGCCAGCAGCTCAAGGACAGGAGGGTGGTTGACCTACACCTTC
TRBV6-1,.,.,TRBJ2-7,CASSENGGFYEQYF,TGTGCCAGCAGTGAAAACGGAGGATTCTACGAGCAGTACTTC
TRBV12-3/TRBV12-4,.,once,TRBJ2-1,CASSLGVEQFF,TGTGCCAGCAGTTTAGGAGTTGAGCAGTTCTTC
TRBV2,.,.,TRBJ2-4,CASTLSGGSLAKNIQYF,TGTGCCAGCACCCTTTCAGGAGGGTCACTAGCCAAAAACATTCAGTACTTC
TRBV19,TRBD1,.,TRBJ1-5,CASSTGQGARQPQHF,TGTGCCAGTAGTACGGGACAGGGGGCAAGGCAGCCCCAGCATTTT
TRBV5-1,TRBD1,.,TRBJ1-5,CASSPGTGGGQPQHF,TGCGCCAGCAGCCCCGGGACAGGGGGAGGTCAGCCCCAGCATTTT
TRBV7-6,TRBD1,.,TRBJ2-3,CASSLASWTGVGDTQYF,TGTGCCAGCAGCTTAGCGTCTTGGACAGGGGTGGGAGATACGCAGTATTTT
TRBV29-1,.,.,TRBJ1-3,CSVVNGNTIYF,TGCAGCGTTGTAAATGGAAACACCATATATTTT
TRBV7-2,TRBD2,.,TRBJ2-2,CASSTSGEGTGELFF,TGTGCCAGCAGCACCAGCGGGGAGGGGACCGGGGAGCTGTTTTTT